The T cell receptor beta chain under discussion was sequenced for a study (dated by TCRdb to about 2016). This clonotype was counted ten times or more. Its cognate antigen has yet to be identified. Base qualities were left out, and no much larger clone turns up one base away. Trimming at the junction amounts to 6 bases on V and 0 bases on J, and the germline ends lie 21 bases apart. The germline V gene specifies MNHEY as CDR1 and SVGEGT as CDR2. The CDR3 covers 17 residues, taking in both the cysteine and the phenylalanine. This entry keeps only the CDR3 DNA: 51 bases, framed from base 1. Libraries came from RT-PCR. The run used an Illumina MiSeq. TCRdb reran the public reads through fastp at Q25 and MiXCR, keeping productive beta chains. Entries are consolidated by CDR3 protein sequence, retaining the most common genes and DNA. The sample table shows about 700,000 distinct CDR3 sequences, and about 14% are seen once. About 3.9% of the sample comes from the top ten.

Recombination connected TRBV6-2 or TRBV6-3 to TRBJ2-7, and perhaps TRBD2 as D gene, on 5 matching bases. The origin of this receptor is a female donor in good health, serving as a healthy control. Specimen: memory CD4+ T cells from blood. The CDR3 corresponds to CASSSRLLAPLSYEQYF. Read as DNA, the sequence is TGTGCCAGCAGCTCCCGGCTGCTAGCCCCTCTCTCCTACGAGCAGTACTTC.